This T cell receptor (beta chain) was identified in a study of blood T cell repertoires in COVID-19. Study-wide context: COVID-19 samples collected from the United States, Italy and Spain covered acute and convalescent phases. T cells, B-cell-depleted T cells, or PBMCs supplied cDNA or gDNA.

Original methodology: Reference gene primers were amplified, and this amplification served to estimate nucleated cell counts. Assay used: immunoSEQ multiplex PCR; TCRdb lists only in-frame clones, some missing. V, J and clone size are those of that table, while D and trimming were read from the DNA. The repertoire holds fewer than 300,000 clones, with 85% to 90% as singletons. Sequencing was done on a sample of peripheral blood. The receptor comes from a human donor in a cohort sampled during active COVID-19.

The CDR3 nucleotides read TGTGCCACCAGCCCTGACAAGATGTATTCACCCCTCCACTTT. As protein: CATSPDKMYSPLHF. V gene TRBV15 combines with J gene TRBJ1-6; D gene unclear. CDR1 and CDR2 from the germline V gene are LNHNV and YYDKDF (reference sequence). V dropped 5 bases and J dropped 8 bases, with 13 bases sitting between them. This CDR3 is 14 amino acids long.